This T cell receptor (beta chain) was recorded in a study of control samples from healthy donors and cancer patients. This clone was seen once. Measured with immunoSEQ multiplex PCR; TCRdb has only the in-frame clones, and not every one. The data contain roughly 26,000 clones, 82% of them singletons. Between the trimmed V and J ends, which lost 1 base and 2 bases, there was a span of 17 bases. The length of the CDR3 is 17 residues. The V gene's germline CDR1 is KGHSH and CDR2 LQKENI. V gene TRBV18 combines with J gene TRBJ1-2; no clear D. The clonotype was recovered from a man aged 55 to 70 with colorectal cancer. The sequencing sample was made of PBMCs. CDR3 loop: CASSPLQRGRVNYGYTF. CDR3 DNA: TGTGCCAGCTCACCACTACAACGAGGGAGGGTGAACTATGGCTACACCTTC.